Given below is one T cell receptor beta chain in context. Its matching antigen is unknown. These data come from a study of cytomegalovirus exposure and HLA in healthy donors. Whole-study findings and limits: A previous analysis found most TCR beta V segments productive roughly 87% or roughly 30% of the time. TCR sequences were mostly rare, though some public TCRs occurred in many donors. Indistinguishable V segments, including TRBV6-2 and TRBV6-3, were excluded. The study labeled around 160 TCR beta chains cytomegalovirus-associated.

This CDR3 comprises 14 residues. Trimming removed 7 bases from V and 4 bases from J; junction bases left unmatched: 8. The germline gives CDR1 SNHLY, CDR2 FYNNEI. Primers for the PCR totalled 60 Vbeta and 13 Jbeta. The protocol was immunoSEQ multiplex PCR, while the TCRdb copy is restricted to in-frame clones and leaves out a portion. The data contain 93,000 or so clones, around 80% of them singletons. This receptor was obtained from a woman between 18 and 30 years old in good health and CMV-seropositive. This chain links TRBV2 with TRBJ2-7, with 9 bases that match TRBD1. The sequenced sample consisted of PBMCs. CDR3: CASNLQGARYEQYF. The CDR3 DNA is TGTGCCAGCAACCTACAGGGGGCGCGATACGAGCAGTACTTC.